A single sample is the source of the 32 T cell receptor beta chains below, sequenced in a study of cytomegalovirus exposure and HLA in healthy donors. Amplification used 60 Vbeta primers and 13 Jbeta primers. Assay used: immunoSEQ multiplex PCR; TCRdb lists only in-frame clones, some missing. The table shows 90,000 or so clones, with over 70% occurring only once. The sequencing input was PBMCs. All receptors derive from a woman aged 45-60 years in good health and CMV-seropositive.

The chain uses TRBV2 and TRBJ1-2, with TRBD1 matching over 7 bases. This CDR3 has 13 residues. Germline V gene data show CDR1 as SNHLY and CDR2 as FYNNEI. After removal of 3 bases from V and 5 bases from J, the junction contained 3 bases not matched to a gene. The CDR3 spells CASSEGQTYGYTF. CDR3 nucleotides: TGTGCCAGCAGTGAGGGACAGACTTATGGCTACACCTTC.

The chain has TRBV28 and TRBJ1-2, with D unresolved. Trimming took off 1 base at V and 5 bases at J, with 11 bases between the two ends. This CDR3 contains 14 residues. Germline V gives CDR1 MDHEN, CDR2 SYDVKM. CDR3 protein: CASSLLGTEYGYTF. CDR3 DNA sequence: TGTGCCAGCAGTTTATTGGGTACGGAGTATGGCTACACCTTC.

This chain joins TRBV18 and TRBJ2-6, with D maybe TRBD1 (5 bases). The ends were cut back, 1 base at V and 2 bases at J, with 15 bases in the middle. The CDR3 has 18 residues. Germline V gives CDR1 KGHSH, CDR2 LQKENI. The CDR3: CASSPLGASPTGANVLTF. The CDR3 DNA sequence: TGTGCCAGCTCACCACTTGGGGCGTCCCCGACTGGGGCCAACGTCCTGACTTTC.

This chain uses TRBV5-1 with TRBJ1-2; D is unclear. The CDR3 loop spans 15 amino acids. The germline V gene has CDR1 SGHRS and CDR2 YFSETQ. V lost 1 base and J 5 bases, leaving 15 bases between the germline ends. The CDR3 bases are TGCGCCAGCAGCTTGACAGCTATGGGTCTTTATGGCTACACCTTC. Translation gives CASSLTAMGLYGYTF. The variable domain in full, completed from reference TRBV5-1 and TRBJ1-2, reads KAGVTQTPRYLIKTRGQQVTLSCSPISGHRSVSWYQQTPGQGLQFLFEYFSETQRNKGNFPGRFSGRQFSNSRSEMNVSTLELGDSALYLCASSLTAMGLYGYTFGSGTRLTVV.

The V and J genes are TRBV1 and TRBJ2-7; the table names TRBD1, a call not compared with the DNA. TRBV1 is a pseudogene. The CDR3 contains 13 residues. CDR3 protein: CTSSLYRVYEQYV. CDR3 bases: TGCACCAGCAGCCTTTACAGGGTGTACGAGCAGTACGTC.

The chain has TRBV5-1 and TRBJ1-3, with D perhaps matching TRBD1 (6 bases). V was clipped by 4 bases and J by 0 bases, with 17 bases between them. The CDR3 covers 17 residues. Germline CDR1 reads SGHRS; CDR2 reads YFSETQ. CDR3 protein: CASSPTLGGPSGNTIYF. In DNA, the CDR3 is TGCGCCAGCAGCCCGACCCTCGGGGGGCCCTCTGGAAACACCATATATTTT.

The chain joins TRBV6-4 to TRBJ2-1; 7 positions agree with TRBD2. Germline CDR1 and CDR2: MRHNA and SNTAGT. Unmatched junction bases numbered 8, after V lost 3 bases and J lost 9 bases. This CDR3 has 14 residues. The CDR3 region has the DNA TGTGCCAGCAGTGAACTAGCGAGGTCGCCTGAGCAGTTCTTC. Its translation: CASSELARSPEQFF.

This clone has a handful of counts. The genes are TRBV2 and TRBJ1-2; the D is unclear. The CDR3 contains 12 residues. The germline V gene has CDR1 SNHLY and CDR2 FYNNEI. V lost 3 bases, J lost 4 bases, and 6 bases lay in between. CDR3 protein: CASSESRYGYTF. CDR3 nucleotides: TGTGCCAGCAGTGAGAGCCGCTATGGCTACACCTTC.

The chain couples TRBV19 to TRBJ1-2; 8 nucleotides line up with TRBD1. After removal of 6 bases from V and 8 bases from J, the junction contained 8 bases not matched to a gene. Per germline, CDR1 LNHDA and CDR2 SQIVND (reference sequence). The CDR3 has 13 amino acids. The CDR3 loop reads CASRRTGLGGYTF. As DNA, the CDR3 is TGTGCCAGTAGAAGGACAGGGCTAGGAGGCTACACCTTC.

This sequence joins TRBV14 and TRBJ1-2, with D unresolved. The CDR3 covers 14 residues. The germline CDR1 and CDR2 sequences are SGHDN and FVKESK. The V end lost 1 base, the J end lost 2 bases, and 8 bases lay between the germline ends. As DNA, the CDR3 is TGTGCCAGCAGCCAAGGGAGCCCAAACTATGGCTACACCTTC. It translates to CASSQGSPNYGYTF.

The chain joins TRBV6-5 to TRBJ2-7; 8 bases match TRBD1. Per germline, CDR1 MNHEY and CDR2 SVGAGI. V lost 5 bases, J lost 6 bases, and 6 bases stayed unmatched. This CDR3 spans 13 amino acids. The DNA for the CDR3 is TGTGCCAGCAGTAAGACAGGGGTAGGCGAGCAGTACGTC. Residues: CASSKTGVGEQYV.

The CDR3 bases are TGCGCCAGCAGCTTTACAGAATCCTACGAGCAGTACTTC. Translation: CASSFTESYEQYF. J is TRBJ2-7 and V is TRBV5-1, with D hard to call. With 2 bases removed from V and 1 base from J, the gap between germline ends came to 7 bases. The CDR3 sequence is 13 residues long. Looked up from germline, CDR1 is SGHRS and CDR2 is YFSETQ.

The chain has TRBV28 and TRBJ2-6; a possible D gene is TRBD1 (5 bases). In germline, CDR1 is MDHEN, CDR2 SYDVKM. This CDR3 comprises 16 residues. V was shortened by 8 bases and J by 1 base, with 15 bases between the two germline ends. The CDR3 bases are TGTGCCAGCTGGGGAAGGGGAATGTCTGGGGCCAACGTCCTGACTTTC. The encoded protein is CASWGRGMSGANVLTF.

The chain is built from TRBV28 and TRBJ1-2; D may be TRBD1 (6 bases). The CDR3 consists of 13 residues. The V and J ends lost 2 bases and 7 bases respectively, with 11 bases between them. Germline V gene data show CDR1 as MDHEN and CDR2 as SYDVKM. CDR3 nucleotides: TGTGCCAGCAGTTTAATGGGGGCAGGTGGCTACACCTTC. It yields the protein CASSLMGAGGYTF.

The chain is built from TRBV9 and TRBJ1-6, with 10 bases matching TRBD1. V shed 0 bases, J shed 8 bases, and the junction held 8 bases outside the gene matches. In germline, CDR1 is SGDLS, CDR2 YYNGEE. The CDR3 extends over 17 amino acids. CDR3 in amino acids: CASSVDWDRGFDSPLHF. The CDR3 nucleotides are TGTGCCAGCAGCGTAGACTGGGACAGGGGATTTGATTCACCCCTCCACTTT. Based on the CDR3 plus reference TRBV9 and TRBJ1-6, the full variable domain is DSGVTQTPKHLITATGQRVTLRCSPRSGDLSVYWYQQSLDQGLQFLIQYYNGEERAKGNILERFSAQQFPDLHSELNLSSLELGDSALYFCASSVDWDRGFDSPLHFGNGTRLTVT.

The chain carries TRBV7-9 and TRBJ1-2; 9 positions match TRBD1. Unmatched junction bases numbered 8, after V lost 5 bases and J lost 4 bases. Per the germline V gene, CDR1 is SEHNR and CDR2 is FQNEAQ (reference sequence). This CDR3 contains 15 residues. The CDR3 here is CASSLSGTGSYGYTF. Here the CDR3 DNA reads TGTGCCAGCAGCCTCTCTGGGACAGGGTCCTATGGCTACACCTTC.

The chain couples TRBV25-1 to TRBJ1-2; D remains unclear. V was pared by 4 bases and J by 2 bases, with 11 bases between. The CDR3 spans 14 residues. Germline V gene sequence: CDR1 MGHDK, CDR2 SYGVNS. CDR3 region: CASSGTQLNYGYTF. CDR3 bases: TGTGCCAGCAGTGGCACACAGCTAAACTATGGCTACACCTTC.

J is TRBJ1-4 and V is TRBV6-1; D is unresolved. The CDR3 consists of 13 residues. Trimming removed 5 bases at V and 4 bases at J, with 8 bases between. The germline gives CDR1 MNHNS, CDR2 SASEGT. The chain's CDR3 is CASSWRDNEKLFF. Here the CDR3 DNA reads TGTGCCAGCAGTTGGCGGGATAATGAAAAACTGTTTTTT.

The rearrangement links TRBV19 to TRBJ2-5; TRBD1 aligns across 9 bases. The CDR3 sequence is 14 residues long. The J segment lost 7 bases and the V segment lost 2 bases, leaving 5 bases of the junction unmatched. Germline CDR1 reads LNHDA; CDR2 reads SQIVND (reference sequence). CDR3 nucleotides: TGTGCCAGTAGTATAAGGGGACAGGGAGCGACCCAGTACTTC. This translates into CASSIRGQGATQYF.

This rearrangement joins TRBV10-3 to TRBJ1-2; TRBD1 matches at 10 bases. CDR1 and CDR2 from the germline V gene are ENHRY and SYGVKD. This CDR3 has 13 residues. The ends lost 6 bases at V and 6 bases at J; junction bases unmatched: 4. The CDR3 protein is CAIRPDRGNGYTF. In DNA form, the CDR3 reads TGTGCCATCAGACCGGACAGGGGGAATGGCTACACCTTC.

The rearrangement uses TRBV27 and TRBJ2-1; TRBD2 matches at 7 bases. CDR1 is MNHEY, CDR2 SMNVEV, per germline (reference sequence). Trimming removed 3 bases from V and 5 bases from J; junction bases left unmatched: 4. This CDR3 is built from 14 residues. CDR3 DNA sequence: TGTGCCAGCAGTTTGGGAGGGACTCACAATGAGCAGTTCTTC. Translated, it gives CASSLGGTHNEQFF.

This rearrangement joins TRBV28 to TRBJ2-1; D is uncertain. CDR1 and CDR2 (germline): MDHEN, SYDVKM. There are 14 residues in the CDR3. V lost 3 bases and J lost 8, with 14 bases in between. The CDR3 DNA is TGTGCCAGCAGTTTCCCCCCGAACAACCATGAGCAGTTCTTC. As protein: CASSFPPNNHEQFF.

V usage is TRBV15 and J usage is TRBJ1-2; D gene unclear. The CDR3 runs 14 residues. Germline V lookup: CDR1 LNHNV, CDR2 YYDKDF (reference sequence). The V gene lost 10 bases and the J gene lost 7 bases, with 22 bases spanning the gap. The CDR3 loop is CAIEDGGREGGYTF. CDR3 DNA sequence: TGTGCCATCGAGGACGGAGGACGAGAAGGTGGCTACACCTTC.

As for this clone: Sequence at one end of the junction differs from germline and may be a read error. The chain links TRBV7-9 to TRBJ1-2, with 9 bases matching TRBD1. Germline V gene sequence: CDR1 SEHNR, CDR2 FQNEAQ (reference sequence). The CDR3 sequence is 15 residues long. In nucleotides, the CDR3 is TGTTCCAGCAGCTTAGGGACAGGGCCTAACTATGGCTACACCTTC. Encoded protein: CSSSLGTGPNYGYTF.

The V gene is TRBV27, the J gene TRBJ1-2, with 10 bases identical to TRBD1. Germline assignment: CDR1 MNHEY and CDR2 SMNVEV (reference sequence). V was pared by 2 bases and J by 4 bases, with 10 bases of the junction left unmatched. The CDR3 spans 17 residues. The CDR3 DNA reads TGTGCCAGCAGTTTAACCGGACAGGGGGTCTATAGCTATGGCTACACCTTC. It specifies CASSLTGQGVYSYGYTF.

Concerning this clone: The same CDR3 can be traced to other DNA sequences in this sample. The chain couples TRBV9 to TRBJ2-3, with a possible D match to TRBD2 (5 bases). V lost 0 bases to trimming and J lost 0 bases, with 11 bases between them. The CDR3 totals 16 residues. Germline lookup yields CDR1 SGDLS and CDR2 YYNGEE. CDR3 sequence (DNA): TGTGCCAGCAGCGTAGCTGGGAGCGGTAGCACAGATACGCAGTATTTT. Translation: CASSVAGSGSTDTQYF. Based on the CDR3 plus reference TRBV9 and TRBJ2-3, the full variable domain is DSGVTQTPKHLITATGQRVTLRCSPRSGDLSVYWYQQSLDQGLQFLIQYYNGEERAKGNILERFSAQQFPDLHSELNLSSLELGDSALYFCASSVAGSGSTDTQYFGPGTRLTVL.

The gene calls are TRBV19 and TRBJ1-2, with D possibly matching TRBD1 (6 bases). The CDR3 totals 13 residues. V was trimmed by 3 bases and J by 4 bases, leaving 9 bases between them. Germline lookup yields CDR1 LNHDA and CDR2 SQIVND (reference sequence). This chain's CDR3 is CASSIGQLYGYTF. The CDR3 nucleotides read TGTGCCAGTAGTATCGGACAGCTCTATGGCTACACCTTC.

This chain uses TRBV29-1 with TRBJ2-3; possible D gene TRBD2, 6 bases. V dropped 6 bases and J dropped 0 bases, with 16 bases sitting between them. CDR3 length equals 15 residues. In germline, CDR1 is SQVTM, CDR2 ANQGSEA. The CDR3 DNA is TGCAGCGTATTTTCCGGGAGAACTAGCACAGATACGCAGTATTTT. Translated: CSVFSGRTSTDTQYF.

This chain joins TRBV10-3 and TRBJ2-1; the match to TRBD2 covers 8 bases. Per germline, CDR1 ENHRY and CDR2 SYGVKD. With 9 bases clipped from V and 5 bases from J, the junction kept 6 bases outside the gene matches. The CDR3 runs to 13 residues. CDR3 sequence: CAIGLAKDNEQFF. CDR3 nucleotides: TGTGCCATAGGACTAGCTAAAGACAATGAGCAGTTCTTC.

This clone was seen a single time. The chain couples TRBV19 to TRBJ2-2; 9 positions agree with TRBD1. V lost 4 bases and J lost 7; bases outside the gene matches: 4. The CDR3 runs to 14 residues. Germline CDR1 is LNHDA and CDR2 is SQIVND (reference sequence). The CDR3 spells CASSKTGGGGELFF. The CDR3 DNA follows: TGTGCCAGTAGTAAGACAGGGGGAGGCGGGGAGCTGTTTTTT.

The rearrangement joins TRBV6-1 to TRBJ2-7; a weak D match, TRBD1 (6 bases). Per germline, CDR1 MNHNS and CDR2 SASEGT. The germline V and J ends were trimmed by 7 bases and 3 bases, with 16 bases remaining between them. This CDR3 region has 14 residues. The CDR3 loop reads CASILTRDNYEQYF. The CDR3 nucleotides are TGTGCCAGCATCCTAACCCGGGACAACTACGAGCAGTACTTC.

This CDR3 reads CASSIIRGPNYGYTF. CDR3 in DNA: TGTGCCAGTAGTATCATCAGGGGCCCCAACTATGGCTACACCTTC. The V gene is TRBV19, the J gene TRBJ1-2; possibly TRBD1 for D (6 bases). The CDR3 length is 15 residues. V was pared by 3 bases and J by 2 bases, with 13 bases between. Germline V gene data show CDR1 as LNHDA and CDR2 as SQIVND (reference sequence).